This note documents a single T cell receptor beta chain sequence. Its antigen is still unknown. The read is 3 residues too short to cover the CDR3 end, so that end is filled in from the germline J gene. Generated by immunoSEQ multiplex PCR, the TCRdb table keeps only in-frame clones and is missing some. The listing contains 25,000 to 35,000 clones. This record belongs to a study of Tregs in tolerant kidney transplant recipients. Whole-study results and caveats: Expanding Tregs on activated donor B cells appeared to best identify donor-specific TCRbeta clones.

Related graft donors supplied nonmyeloablative bone marrow transplants, and mixed chimerism was transient. Trimming removed 5 bases from V and 5 bases from J, with 7 bases in between. This CDR3 is built from 13 residues. The germline gives CDR1 PRHDT, CDR2 FYEKMQ (reference sequence). The starting material was CD4+ T cells from blood (PBMCs), obtained 24 months after the transplant. The J gene is TRBJ2-6, the V gene TRBV13; D ambiguous. This TCR derives from a human patient who received a combined kidney and bone marrow transplant. The graft donor may have given rise to some T cells. CDR3 bases read: TGTGCCAGCAGCCTATTAAGGGCCAACGTC. Its protein is CASSLLRANV. The entire CDR3 is CASSLLRANVLTF.